What follows are 25 T cell receptor beta chains derived from one specimen sequenced in a study of blood T cells in healthy people across ages. For the second PCR, which ran for 7 to 11 cycles, a sample-barcoded 5' primer and a J-beta primer mix were used. TCRdb itself ran the 5' RACE reads through MiXCR, one entry per CDR3 protein. Among fewer than 950,000 distinct CDR3 sequences listed, 53% were seen once. The specimen sequenced was blood. These receptors came from a man older than 75 in good health.

In DNA form, the CDR3 reads TGTGCCAGCAGCCCCGGACCGGACCGCGTTAACACCGGGGAGCTGTTTTTT. Translating it yields CASSPGPDRVNTGELFF. The chain links TRBV5-4 to TRBJ2-2; no firm D call. This CDR3 has 17 amino acids. Per the germline V gene, CDR1 is SGHNT and CDR2 is YYREEE (reference sequence). V dropped 4 bases and J dropped 2 bases, with 18 bases sitting between them.

This chain uses TRBV6-1 with TRBJ2-7, with 9 bases identical to TRBD1. This CDR3 comprises 15 residues. After removal of 3 bases from V and 7 bases from J, the junction contained 10 bases not matched to a gene. CDR1 is MNHNS and CDR2 is SASEGT in the germline V gene. CDR3 coding DNA: TGTGCCAGCAGTGAGAGGGACAGGGTCTACAATGAGCAGTACTTC. It translates to CASSERDRVYNEQYF.

This clonotype has more than one count but fewer than ten. This chain links TRBV7-9 with TRBJ2-1; D might be TRBD2 (6 bases). This CDR3 region has 17 residues. Germline V gene lookup returns CDR1 SEHNR and CDR2 FQNEAQ (reference sequence). The V and J ends lost 3 bases and 5 bases respectively, with 20 bases between them. As DNA, the CDR3 is TGTGCCAGCAGCTTTCTAATGGTCGGGGGAGTCGACAATGAGCAGTTCTTC. Residues: CASSFLMVGGVDNEQFF.

This sequence joins TRBV5-1 and TRBJ1-2; no clear D. V lost 2 bases and J lost 8, with 13 bases in between. CDR1 is SGHRS, CDR2 YFSETQ, per germline. This CDR3 is built from 13 residues. The CDR3 nucleotides read TGCGCCAGCAGCTTCGCCGGCGGCCAGGGCTACACCTTC. It codes for CASSFAGGQGYTF. Based on the CDR3 plus reference TRBV5-1 and TRBJ1-2, the full variable domain is KAGVTQTPRYLIKTRGQQVTLSCSPISGHRSVSWYQQTPGQGLQFLFEYFSETQRNKGNFPGRFSGRQFSNSRSEMNVSTLELGDSALYLCASSFAGGQGYTFGSGTRLTVV.

The V call is TRBV24-1, the J call TRBJ2-3; TRBD2 matches 7 bases. V trimming: 6 bases; J trimming: 4 bases; junction bases outside the gene matches: 12. The CDR3 is 16 residues long. CDR1 is KGHDR and CDR2 is SFDVKD in the germline V gene. The CDR3 is CATSFSSGSGADTQYF. CDR3 nucleotide sequence: TGTGCCACCAGTTTCTCCTCCGGCAGCGGGGCAGATACGCAGTATTTT.

The table lists this clonotype with a count of one. V usage is TRBV7-9 and J usage is TRBJ2-1; no firm D call. V lost 8 bases, J lost 3 bases, and 14 bases lay in between. The CDR3 has 14 residues. Looked up from germline, CDR1 is SEHNR and CDR2 is FQNEAQ (reference sequence). The CDR3: CASLDLIYYNEQFF. CDR3 sequence (DNA): TGTGCCAGCTTGGACCTGATATACTACAATGAGCAGTTCTTC.

CDR3 nucleotides: TGCAGTGCTGGCATGAGCAATCAGCCCCAGCATTTT. Translating it yields CSAGMSNQPQHF. The genes are TRBV20-1 and TRBJ1-5; D gene unclear. CDR1 and CDR2 (germline): DFQATT, SNEGSKA (reference sequence). The CDR3 sequence is 12 residues long. V lost 5 bases to trimming and J lost 1 base, with 6 bases between them.

The chain employs TRBV7-2 and TRBJ2-1, with TRBD2 matching over 7 bases. The last part of the DNA fits TRBJ2-7 better; the J call may be wrong. Germline values: CDR1 SGHTA, CDR2 FQGNSA. The length of the CDR3 is 16 residues. The CDR3, as DNA: TGTGCCAGCAGCTCCCAACTAGCGATCTCCTACAATGAGCAGTACTTC. Its translation is CASSSQLAISYNEQYF.

This rearrangement joins TRBV2 to TRBJ2-7; D is undetermined. CDR1 is SNHLY and CDR2 is FYNNEI in the germline V gene. This CDR3 has 15 residues. Trimming left V 0 bases short and J 2 bases short, with 11 bases between. In DNA, the CDR3 is TGTGCCAGCAGTGAAGCGGCAGGAGCCACCTACGAGCAGTACTTC. Translation gives CASSEAAGATYEQYF.

Notes on this clonotype: The junction departs from the called germline gene at one end, perhaps through a read error. The chain recombines TRBV20-1 with TRBJ1-2; no definite D call. CDR3 size: 10 residues. The germline V gene has CDR1 DFQATT and CDR2 SNEGSKA (reference sequence). This CDR3 reads CSASEDGYTF. The CDR3 region has the DNA TGCAGTGCTAGTGAGGATGGCTACACTTTC.

The rearrangement joins TRBV24-1 to TRBJ1-5, with D maybe TRBD1 (5 bases). The germline V and J ends were trimmed by 4 bases and 0 bases, with 9 bases remaining between them. The germline V gene encodes CDR1 KGHDR and CDR2 SFDVKD. This CDR3 contains 15 residues. The CDR3 here is CATSEGRDSNQPQHF. In DNA form, the CDR3 reads TGTGCCACCAGTGAGGGACGGGATAGCAATCAGCCCCAGCATTTT.

The rearrangement uses TRBV24-1 and TRBJ2-1; 14 bases fit TRBD2. The CDR3 runs to 16 residues. Germline V gene lookup returns CDR1 KGHDR and CDR2 SFDVKD. Trimming took 3 bases from V and 4 from J; bases not matched to a gene: 1. The chain's CDR3 is CATSDRLAGGYNEQFF. The CDR3 nucleotides read TGTGCCACCAGTGATAGACTAGCGGGAGGGTACAATGAGCAGTTCTTC.

V is TRBV12-3 or TRBV12-4 and J is TRBJ1-2; D remains unclear. The CDR3 length is 15 residues. The germline V and J ends were trimmed by 4 bases and 0 bases, with 12 bases remaining between them. In nucleotides, the CDR3 is TGTGCCAGCAGTTACTCAGGAGTAGCTAACTATGGCTACACCTTC. Translating gives CASSYSGVANYGYTF.

The V gene is TRBV20-1, the J gene TRBJ2-3, with a weak D call TRBD2 (6 bases). The CDR3 sequence is 15 residues long. V lost 7 bases and J 7 bases, leaving 24 bases between the germline ends. The germline gives CDR1 DFQATT, CDR2 SNEGSKA (reference sequence). CDR3 amino acids: CSGATPGTRTNTQYF. CDR3 bases: TGCAGTGGGGCGACACCGGGGACTCGCACGAATACGCAGTATTTT.

V gene TRBV7-8 combines with J gene TRBJ2-7, with 7 bases aligning to TRBD1. The CDR3 has 16 residues. Germline CDR1 SGHVS, CDR2 FQNEAQ. V shed 1 base, J shed 2 bases, and the junction held 8 bases outside the gene matches. DNA for the CDR3: TGTGCCAGCAGCTTAGGAGAGACAGGGTATACCTACGAGCAGTACTTC. This translates into CASSLGETGYTYEQYF. Supplemented by reference TRBV7-8 and TRBJ2-7, the full variable domain reads GAGVSQSPRYKVAKRGQDVALRCDPISGHVSLFWYQQALGQGPEFLTYFQNEAQLDKSGLPSDRFFAERPEGSVSTLKIQRTQQEDSAVYLCASSLGETGYTYEQYFGPGTRLTVT.

The chain is built from TRBV24-1 and TRBJ2-1; D is possibly TRBD1 or TRBD2 (5 bases each). Germline V gene sequence: CDR1 KGHDR, CDR2 SFDVKD. The CDR3 totals 15 residues. The V gene lost 3 bases and the J gene lost 5 bases, with 13 bases spanning the gap. CDR3 in amino acids: CATSDPGTPDNEQFF. DNA for the CDR3: TGTGCCACCAGTGATCCCGGGACCCCGGACAATGAGCAGTTCTTC.

The CDR3 coding sequence is TGCAGTGCTAGAAAGGGACAGGGTCACGAGCAGTACTTC. It translates to CSARKGQGHEQYF. The chain links TRBV20-1 to TRBJ2-5, with 9 bases fitting TRBD1. The J call may be wrong; the DNA end is better matched by TRBJ2-7. The CDR3 contains 13 residues. Germline V gives CDR1 DFQATT, CDR2 SNEGSKA (reference sequence).

There are a few counts of this clonotype. The J gene is TRBJ1-2, the V gene TRBV10-3; D may be TRBD1 (6 bases). V was cut by 2 bases and J by 4 bases, with 8 bases left in between. Germline-derived CDR1 and CDR2 are ENHRY and SYGVKD. The CDR3 is 13 residues long. This chain's CDR3 is CAISEGQPYGYTF. Written as DNA, the CDR3 is TGTGCCATCAGTGAGGGACAGCCCTATGGCTACACCTTC.

This clonotype was recorded a few times. The rearrangement links TRBV18 to TRBJ1-1; TRBD1 matches 9 bases. V shed 8 bases and J 2 bases; nucleotides not matched to a gene: 3. Germline CDR1 and CDR2: KGHSH and LQKENI. This CDR3 region has 13 residues. DNA of the CDR3: TGTGCCAGCCTGGGACAGGGCAACACTGAAGCTTTCTTT. It is translated as CASLGQGNTEAFF.

The chain combines TRBV12-3 or TRBV12-4 with TRBJ1-2; D is possibly TRBD1 (5 bases). The germline V and J ends were trimmed by 4 bases and 3 bases, with 18 bases remaining between them. This CDR3 region has 16 residues. This CDR3 reads CASSSLRTILHYGYTF. CDR3 DNA: TGTGCCAGCAGTTCTCTGAGGACAATACTTCACTATGGCTACACCTTC.

The CDR3 reads CSAEQGKGETQYF. In nucleotides, the CDR3 is TGCAGTGCTGAACAGGGGAAGGGGGAGACCCAGTACTTC. The chain uses TRBV20-1 and TRBJ2-5; TRBD1 agrees at 7 bases. This CDR3 is built from 13 residues. CDR1 and CDR2 (germline): DFQATT, SNEGSKA (reference sequence). V lost 5 bases, J lost 5 bases, and 8 bases stayed unmatched.

The genes are TRBV4-1 and TRBJ2-1; 12 bases match TRBD2. With 3 bases clipped from V and 6 bases from J, the junction kept 6 bases outside the gene matches. The CDR3 runs to 16 residues. Germline V gene sequence: CDR1 MGHRA, CDR2 YSYEKL. The CDR3 protein is CASSQGGLAGFNEQFF. In DNA, the CDR3 is TGCGCCAGCAGCCAGGGGGGACTAGCGGGTTTCAATGAGCAGTTCTTC.

The V gene is TRBV7-9, the J gene TRBJ2-7; D assignment may be TRBD1 or TRBD2 (5 bases each). This CDR3 is 13 amino acids long. Trimming took 4 bases from V and 2 from J, leaving 9 bases between them. The germline V gene encodes CDR1 SEHNR and CDR2 FQNEAQ (reference sequence). The CDR3 protein is CASSSGSPYEQYF. CDR3 in DNA: TGTGCCAGCAGCTCAGGGAGCCCCTACGAGCAGTACTTC.

V usage is TRBV25-1 and J usage is TRBJ1-4; 8 bases match TRBD1. The junction had 11 bases not matched to a gene; V was cut back by 4 bases and J by 13 bases. Germline V gene sequence: CDR1 MGHDK, CDR2 SYGVNS. This CDR3 region has 14 residues. The CDR3, as DNA: TGTGCCAGCAGTGGCGACAGGGGACAGGTACTACTGTTTTTT. Translated, it gives CASSGDRGQVLLFF.

This clonotype appeared a few times. Since a much larger clone is just one base distant, this may be a read error. The chain is built from TRBV7-2 and TRBJ2-5, with 12 bases lining up with TRBD2. The CDR3 has 15 amino acids. With V trimmed by 0 bases and J by 5 bases, 1 base remained unmatched. Per the germline V gene, CDR1 is SGHTA and CDR2 is FQGNSA. CDR3 DNA sequence: TGTGCCAGCAGCTTAGCCACTAGCGGGAGGGAGACCCAGTACTTC. As protein: CASSLATSGRETQYF.